The 9 T cell receptor beta chains below all came from one sample that was sequenced in a study of radiotherapy plus CTLA-4 blockade in lung cancer. Clones were read by immunoSEQ multiplex PCR, and TCRdb kept only the in-frame ones, dropping some. The data hold some 32,000 clones, with more than 80% observed a single time. The material was peripheral blood, obtained from a patient treated with radiotherapy plus ipilimumab. All receptors derive from a human donor with non-small cell lung cancer that progressed on radiotherapy plus ipilimumab.

J is TRBJ1-1 and V is TRBV28; 7 nucleotides align to TRBD1. Per the germline V gene, CDR1 is MDHEN and CDR2 is SYDVKM. The CDR3 is 14 residues long. Trimming cost V 6 bases and J 6 bases; bases outside gene matches: 10. The CDR3 loop reads CASSAQGTGPEAFF. Here the CDR3 DNA reads TGTGCCAGCAGCGCACAGGGGACCGGGCCTGAAGCTTTCTTT.

A few counts support this clone. This is likely an artifact of a read error, given a far larger clone one base away. The rearrangement joins TRBV7-2 to TRBJ2-1, with D maybe TRBD2 (5 bases). CDR1 and CDR2 from the germline V gene are SGHTA and FQGNSA. V dropped 3 bases and J dropped 11 bases, with 11 bases sitting between them. This CDR3 has 12 amino acids. The CDR3 sequence is CASSLDWNKQFF. In DNA form, the CDR3 reads TGTGCCAGCAGCTTGGACTGGAATAAGCAGTTCTTC. Complete variable domain (other parts from reference TRBV7-2 and TRBJ2-1): GAGVSQSPSNKVTEKGKDVELRCDPISGHTALYWYRQSLGQGLEFLIYFQGNSAPDKSGLPSDRFSAERTGGSVSTLTIQRTQQEDSAVYLCASSLDWNKQFFGPGTRLTVL.

The chain joins TRBV6-1 to TRBJ2-5, with 8 positions matching TRBD1. V dropped 6 bases and J dropped 7; count of bases not matched to a gene: 4. Germline V gene data show CDR1 as MNHNS and CDR2 as SASEGT. CDR3 size: 12 residues. The DNA of the CDR3 is TGTGCCAGCAGGGAGACAGGGGCGACCCAGTACTTC. Translation gives CASRETGATQYF.

The genes are TRBV7-8 and TRBJ2-5; 12 bases match TRBD1. V gave up 5 bases and J gave up 5 bases; unmatched junction bases: 9. There are 16 residues in the CDR3. Germline loops: CDR1 SGHVS, CDR2 FQNEAQ. Here the CDR3 reads CASSVPGTGGQETQYF. The DNA for the CDR3 is TGTGCCAGCAGCGTCCCCGGGACAGGGGGCCAGGAGACCCAGTACTTC.

This sequence joins TRBV10-3 and TRBJ2-3; tentatively, D is TRBD2 (7 bases). The CDR3 is 18 amino acids. In germline, CDR1 is ENHRY, CDR2 SYGVKD. Trimming removed 2 bases at V and 3 bases at J, with 21 bases between. CDR3 residues: CAISEGVGGPFGTDTQYF. Here the CDR3 DNA reads TGTGCCATCAGTGAGGGTGTGGGGGGGCCTTTTGGGACAGATACGCAGTATTTT.

This clone has only a few counts. This sequence joins TRBV9 and TRBJ1-6, with unresolved D. V was pared by 6 bases and J by 0 bases, with 10 bases between. CDR3 length: 15 amino acids. Germline V gene sequence: CDR1 SGDLS, CDR2 YYNGEE. The CDR3 nucleotides are TGTGCCAGCAATTTATACGGCTCCTATAATTCACCCCTCCACTTT. It encodes CASNLYGSYNSPLHF.

This chain joins TRBV7-6 and TRBJ2-7; 7 bases match TRBD1. CDR3 length: 15 amino acids. Germline values: CDR1 SGHVS, CDR2 FNYEAQ. V shed 2 bases and J 7 bases; nucleotides not matched to a gene: 11. CDR3 protein: CASSLRETGPGEQYF. In DNA, the CDR3 is TGTGCCAGCAGCTTAAGGGAGACAGGGCCGGGAGAGCAGTACTTC. Drawing the rest from reference TRBV7-6 and TRBJ2-7, the complete variable domain is GAGVSQSPRYKVTKRGQDVALRCDPISGHVSLYWYRQALGQGPEFLTYFNYEAQQDKSGLPNDRFSAERPEGSISTLTIQRTEQRDSAMYRCASSLRETGPGEQYFGPGTRLTVT.

The chain carries TRBV9 and TRBJ2-7, with D possibly TRBD1 on 5 matching bases. V was cut by 4 bases and J by 6 bases, with 17 bases left in between. The germline V gene encodes CDR1 SGDLS and CDR2 YYNGEE. This CDR3 region has 14 residues. CDR3 loop: CASSNLRELGEQYF. CDR3 bases: TGTGCCAGCAGCAACCTCAGGGAATTGGGCGAGCAGTACTTC. Based on the CDR3 plus reference TRBV9 and TRBJ2-7, the full variable domain is DSGVTQTPKHLITATGQRVTLRCSPRSGDLSVYWYQQSLDQGLQFLIQYYNGEERAKGNILERFSAQQFPDLHSELNLSSLELGDSALYFCASSNLRELGEQYFGPGTRLTVT.

J is TRBJ2-3 and V is TRBV4-2, with TRBD2 matching 9 bases. The trim removed 0 bases at V and 4 bases at J, leaving 5 bases unmatched. Germline CDR1 is LGHNA and CDR2 is YNFKEQ. This CDR3 contains 16 residues. The CDR3 region is CASSQDRRGGPDTQYF. The CDR3 DNA is TGTGCCAGCAGCCAAGATCGGCGGGGGGGACCAGATACGCAGTATTTT.